These 31 T cell receptor beta chains originate from one sample sequenced in a study of blood T cell repertoires in COVID-19. Sequenced by immunoSEQ multiplex PCR; TCRdb stores in-frame clones only, minus some. The sample includes approximately 210,000 clones, approximately 87% of them seen just once. The sample was peripheral blood. These receptors originate from a woman in her 70s with acute or convalescent COVID-19.

CDR3 coding DNA: TGTGCCAGCAGCGCGGGACCCGCCGTCGGCGAGACCCAGTACTTC. It specifies CASSAGPAVGETQYF. The chain combines TRBV5-5 with TRBJ2-5, with D perhaps TRBD2 (6 bases). This CDR3 is 15 amino acids long. Germline V lookup: CDR1 SGHKS, CDR2 YYEKEE (reference sequence). V lost 4 bases to trimming and J lost 5 bases, with 18 bases between them.

This chain connects TRBV18 to TRBJ2-7; 9 bases are a match to TRBD1. The CDR3 runs to 16 residues. V gave up 3 bases and J gave up 2 bases; unmatched junction bases: 8. Looked up from germline, CDR1 is KGHSH and CDR2 is LQKENI. CDR3 nucleotides: TGTGCCAGCTCACCCCTGACAGGGGGAGACGCCTACGAGCAGTACTTC. Translation gives CASSPLTGGDAYEQYF.

The rearrangement uses TRBV2 and TRBJ2-6; TRBD1 might be the D (5 bases). V lost 4 bases and J lost 0, with 10 bases in between. Germline-derived CDR1 and CDR2 are SNHLY and FYNNEI. The CDR3 contains 16 residues. Here the CDR3 reads CASSATGFSGANVLTF. CDR3 sequence (DNA): TGTGCCAGCAGTGCCACAGGCTTCTCTGGGGCCAACGTCCTGACTTTC.

V gene TRBV2 combines with J gene TRBJ2-7; TRBD2 agrees at 10 bases. This CDR3 has 16 amino acids. Looked up from germline, CDR1 is SNHLY and CDR2 is FYNNEI. Trimming at V came to 8 bases and at J to 5 bases, leaving 15 bases not matched to a gene. The CDR3 region has the DNA TGTGCCAGCTTTAGTCGTCCGGCTAGCGGGAGTGACGAGCAGTACTTC. This codes for CASFSRPASGSDEQYF.

The chain employs TRBV19 and TRBJ2-3; 9 bases align to TRBD1. This CDR3 region has 14 residues. Germline V gene data show CDR1 as LNHDA and CDR2 as SQIVND (reference sequence). V lost 7 bases and J lost 1; bases outside the gene matches: 3. CDR3 sequence (DNA): TGTGCCAGTATGACAGGGGGACGCACAGATACGCAGTATTTT. Its translation is CASMTGGRTDTQYF.

CDR3 bases: TGTGCCAGCAGTACAGGGGATAATCAGCCCCAGCATTTT. Its protein product is CASSTGDNQPQHF. The genes are TRBV7-9 and TRBJ1-5; 7 bases line up with TRBD1. Germline CDR1 is SEHNR and CDR2 is FQNEAQ (reference sequence). There are 13 residues in the CDR3. V gave up 6 bases and J gave up 4 bases; unmatched junction bases: 3.

A word on this clone: Other DNA sequences from this sample encode an identical CDR3 as well. The chain has TRBV5-1 and TRBJ2-5, with 10 nucleotides matching TRBD1. The germline gives CDR1 SGHRS, CDR2 YFSETQ. V trimming: 4 bases; J trimming: 2 bases; junction bases outside the gene matches: 2. The CDR3 spans 14 residues. The CDR3 sequence: CASSLGQGQETQYF. The CDR3 nucleotides read TGCGCCAGCAGCCTGGGACAGGGGCAAGAGACCCAGTACTTC.

The rearrangement joins TRBV5-1 to TRBJ2-1; 10 nucleotides agree with TRBD2. Looked up from germline, CDR1 is SGHRS and CDR2 is YFSETQ. J was trimmed by 5 bases and V by 0 bases; bases with no gene match: 11. This CDR3 has 18 amino acids. The CDR3 sequence is CASSLVPSGTSDDNEQFF. The CDR3 nucleotides read TGCGCCAGCAGCTTGGTCCCAAGCGGGACTAGCGACGACAATGAGCAGTTCTTC.

This chain links TRBV11-3 with TRBJ2-5; 8 nucleotides align to TRBD1. This CDR3 has 14 residues. The V gene end was trimmed by 3 bases and the J gene end by 4 bases; junction bases not matched to a gene: 4. The germline CDR1 and CDR2 sequences are SGHNT and YENEEA. This CDR3 is CASSFQGAGETQYF. CDR3 nucleotides: TGTGCCAGCAGCTTTCAGGGGGCGGGAGAGACCCAGTACTTC. Combining the CDR3 with reference TRBV11-3 and TRBJ2-5 gives the whole variable domain EAGVVQSPRYKIIEKKQPVAFWCNPISGHNTLYWYLQNLGQGPELLIRYENEEAVDDSQLPKDRFSAERLKGVDSTLKIQPAELGDSAVYLCASSFQGAGETQYFGPGTRLLVL.

This clone was observed once. The chain combines TRBV7-3 with TRBJ2-2, with TRBD2 identical over 10 bases. This CDR3 region has 16 residues. Germline V gene lookup returns CDR1 SGHTA and CDR2 FQGTGA. J gave up 8 bases and V 5 bases, and 11 bases lay outside the gene matches. The CDR3 bases are TGTGCCAGCAGCGGAGGGAGCGGGAGGGCCACTGGGGAGCTGTTTTTT. Translation gives CASSGGSGRATGELFF.

This clone has just one count. The chain links TRBV6-5 to TRBJ1-1, with D possibly TRBD1 on 5 matching bases. Germline CDR1 and CDR2: MNHEY and SVGAGI. CDR3 length: 15 amino acids. Trimming removed 1 base from V and 5 bases from J, with 14 bases in between. The DNA of the CDR3 is TGTGCCAGCAGTTACTTAGGAGGGGCGATGACTGAAGCTTTCTTT. Translated: CASSYLGGAMTEAFF.

V is TRBV6-4 and J is TRBJ1-1; TRBD1 is a possible D gene (5 bases). The CDR3 consists of 13 residues. Germline V lookup: CDR1 MRHNA, CDR2 SNTAGT. Trimming left V 5 bases short and J 4 bases short, with 11 bases between. The CDR3 coding sequence is TGTGCCAGCAGTACCGGGCAGGGCACTGAAGCTTTCTTT. As protein: CASSTGQGTEAFF.

The rearrangement links TRBV11-1 to TRBJ2-2; 7 bases are shared with TRBD2. Germline lookup yields CDR1 SGHAT and CDR2 FQDESV (reference sequence). The CDR3 loop spans 16 amino acids. V dropped 2 bases and J dropped 6; count of bases not matched to a gene: 9. The CDR3 DNA reads TGTGCCAGCAGCTTACGCGGGGCGGGAGCCTCCGGGGAGCTGTTTTTT. Translating gives CASSLRGAGASGELFF. The variable domain in full, with the rest retrieved from reference TRBV11-1 and TRBJ2-2, is EAEVAQSPRYKITEKSQAVAFWCDPISGHATLYWYRQILGQGPELLVQFQDESVVDDSQLPKDRFSAERLKGVDSTLKIQPAELGDSAMYLCASSLRGAGASGELFFGEGSRLTVL.

The genes are TRBV6-5 and TRBJ1-2; D is perhaps TRBD1 (5 bases). Germline V CDR1 and CDR2: MNHEY, SVGAGI. The CDR3 is 15 amino acids. Trimming took 6 bases from V and 5 from J, leaving 19 bases between them. The CDR3 protein is CASRDDRPRRYGYTF. The CDR3 nucleotides are TGTGCCAGCAGGGATGACAGACCAAGACGGTATGGCTACACCTTC.

The chain couples TRBV5-1 to TRBJ2-7; 10 bases align to TRBD2. Germline V CDR1 and CDR2: SGHRS, YFSETQ. The J segment lost 2 bases and the V segment lost 2 bases, leaving 10 bases of the junction unmatched. CDR3 length equals 17 residues. CDR3 residues: CASSFTLLAGGTYEQYF. In nucleotides, the CDR3 is TGCGCCAGCAGCTTTACGCTCTTAGCGGGAGGTACCTACGAGCAGTACTTC.

This chain joins TRBV2 and TRBJ2-3; 7 bases agree with TRBD2. J gave up 1 base and V 3 bases, and 4 bases lay outside the gene matches. Per germline, CDR1 SNHLY and CDR2 FYNNEI. The CDR3 has 15 residues. CDR3 bases: TGTGCCAGCAGTGAGGGAGGGCTCCGCACAGATACGCAGTATTTT. Protein: CASSEGGLRTDTQYF.

The chain carries TRBV28 and TRBJ1-2; no reliable D call. Germline loops: CDR1 MDHEN, CDR2 SYDVKM. V lost 3 bases to trimming and J lost 4 bases, with 9 bases between them. The CDR3 sequence is 13 residues long. The CDR3 coding sequence is TGTGCCAGCAGTTTTGAGGATCTCTATGGCTACACCTTC. It is translated as CASSFEDLYGYTF.

The chain has TRBV7-2 and TRBJ2-5; 7 nucleotides line up with TRBD1. Germline V gene lookup returns CDR1 SGHTA and CDR2 FQGNSA. The CDR3 sequence is 13 residues long. J was trimmed by 4 bases and V by 6 bases; bases with no gene match: 5. The CDR3 nucleotides are TGTGCCAGCAGTTCCCGGGACAGAGAGACCCAGTACTTC. It translates to CASSSRDRETQYF.

The CDR3 here is CASSLGLAGDHEQFF. DNA for the CDR3: TGTGCCAGCAGCTTGGGCCTAGCGGGGGATCATGAGCAGTTCTTC. The chain couples TRBV5-4 to TRBJ2-1; TRBD2 agrees at 10 bases. CDR1 is SGHNT, CDR2 YYREEE, per germline (reference sequence). Losses at the gene ends were 0 bases for V and 8 bases for J; bases not matched to a gene: 5. The CDR3 has 15 amino acids.

This clone was recorded only once. The chain couples TRBV12-3 or TRBV12-4 to TRBJ2-1; D gene ambiguous. This CDR3 has 13 residues. The V gene lost 5 bases and the J gene lost 9 bases, with 14 bases spanning the gap. The CDR3: CASSPPPSSEQFF. CDR3 DNA sequence: TGTGCCAGCAGTCCCCCCCCGTCCAGTGAGCAGTTCTTC.

J is TRBJ2-1 and V is TRBV10-3; 10 bases line up with TRBD1. From germline, CDR1 is ENHRY and CDR2 SYGVKD. This CDR3 contains 15 residues. After removal of 6 bases from V and 5 bases from J, the junction contained 7 bases not matched to a gene. As DNA, the CDR3 is TGTGCCATCAGCCTACCCGGGACAGGGGACAATGAGCAGTTCTTC. Amino acid sequence: CAISLPGTGDNEQFF.

The chain employs TRBV18 and TRBJ2-7, with TRBD1 matching 7 bases. The CDR3 is made up of 14 amino acids. Germline assignment: CDR1 KGHSH and CDR2 LQKENI. Trimming removed 6 bases from V and 6 bases from J; junction bases left unmatched: 11. In DNA, the CDR3 is TGTGCCAGCTCTCCTGCGACAGGGTATAGCGAGCAGTACTTC. Translation: CASSPATGYSEQYF.

The V call is TRBV5-6, the J call TRBJ2-5; 9 positions match TRBD1. Germline V gene sequence: CDR1 SGHDT, CDR2 YYEEEE. V trimming: 5 bases; J trimming: 2 bases; junction bases outside the gene matches: 4. The CDR3 sequence is 14 residues long. The CDR3 sequence: CASSWTGVQETQYF. The CDR3 DNA reads as TGTGCCAGCAGTTGGACAGGGGTACAAGAGACCCAGTACTTC.

The V gene is TRBV15, the J gene TRBJ2-7; 9 nucleotides agree with TRBD1. From germline, CDR1 is LNHNV and CDR2 YYDKDF (reference sequence). Trimming took 1 base from V and 6 from J; bases not matched to a gene: 7. The CDR3 is made up of 15 amino acids. The CDR3 spells CATSRGGQGGFEQYF. The DNA for the CDR3 is TGTGCCACCAGCAGAGGGGGACAGGGTGGGTTCGAGCAGTACTTC. The variable domain in full, completed from reference TRBV15 and TRBJ2-7, reads DAMVIQNPRYQVTQFGKPVTLSCSQTLNHNVMYWYQQKSSQAPKLLFHYYDKDFNNEADTPDNFQSRRPNTSFCFLDIRSPGLGDTAMYLCATSRGGQGGFEQYFGPGTRLTVT.

The chain couples TRBV5-1 to TRBJ2-1; 9 bases are a match to TRBD2. From germline, CDR1 is SGHRS and CDR2 YFSETQ. Germline trimming cut 1 base from V and 7 bases from J; bases unmatched to any gene: 3. The CDR3 has 14 amino acids. The CDR3 DNA reads TGCGCCAGCAGCTTGCCTAGCGGGATTAATGAGCAGTTCTTC. It is translated as CASSLPSGINEQFF.

This chain connects TRBV6-4 to TRBJ1-5, with TRBD1 as a possible D gene (5 bases). The CDR3 has 13 residues. Germline V gene data show CDR1 as MRHNA and CDR2 as SNTAGT. Trimming removed 4 bases from V and 5 bases from J, with 9 bases in between. The CDR3 nucleotides are TGTGCCAGCAGTGCCAGGGAGGATCAGCCCCAGCATTTT. Translating it yields CASSAREDQPQHF.

The chain couples TRBV14 to TRBJ1-2; 7 bases are shared with TRBD1. Germline V gives CDR1 SGHDN, CDR2 FVKESK. V shed 3 bases, J shed 8 bases, and the junction held 3 bases outside the gene matches. The CDR3 runs 12 residues. The CDR3 loop is CASSQEQGGYTF. For the CDR3, the DNA is TGTGCCAGCAGCCAGGAACAGGGGGGCTACACCTTC.

The chain couples TRBV2 to TRBJ1-4; the match to TRBD1 covers 7 bases. Trimming at V came to 7 bases and at J to 7 bases, leaving 12 bases not matched to a gene. The CDR3 has 15 residues. Germline lookup yields CDR1 SNHLY and CDR2 FYNNEI. For the CDR3, the DNA is TGTGCCAGCAATAATGATAGGGGGCCCAGTGAAAAACTGTTTTTT. This translates into CASNNDRGPSEKLFF.

This clone occurred once. This chain connects TRBV7-2 to TRBJ2-1; D call uncertain. Trimming pared 3 bases from V and 8 bases from J, leaving 8 bases between. Per germline, CDR1 SGHTA and CDR2 FQGNSA. There are 12 residues in the CDR3. The CDR3 loop is CASSFYLHEQFF. For the CDR3, the DNA is TGTGCCAGCAGCTTTTATCTTCATGAGCAGTTCTTC.

The chain carries TRBV4-2 and TRBJ1-1; TRBD1 matches 11 bases. Germline lookup yields CDR1 LGHNA and CDR2 YNFKEQ. The CDR3 has 20 residues. The trim removed 4 bases at V and 3 bases at J, leaving 19 bases unmatched. DNA for the CDR3: TGTGCCAGCAGCCCCCGGGGGACCGGGACAGGGGGTAGGTCTGACACTGAAGCTTTCTTT. It is translated as CASSPRGTGTGGRSDTEAFF.

The J gene is TRBJ2-2, the V gene TRBV6-5; D unresolved. The V gene lost 7 bases and the J gene lost 2 bases, with 11 bases spanning the gap. Germline V CDR1 and CDR2: MNHEY, SVGAGI. The CDR3 spans 14 residues. CDR3 DNA: TGTGCCAGCAAACGAGCCTCCAACACCGGGGAGCTGTTTTTT. This codes for CASKRASNTGELFF.